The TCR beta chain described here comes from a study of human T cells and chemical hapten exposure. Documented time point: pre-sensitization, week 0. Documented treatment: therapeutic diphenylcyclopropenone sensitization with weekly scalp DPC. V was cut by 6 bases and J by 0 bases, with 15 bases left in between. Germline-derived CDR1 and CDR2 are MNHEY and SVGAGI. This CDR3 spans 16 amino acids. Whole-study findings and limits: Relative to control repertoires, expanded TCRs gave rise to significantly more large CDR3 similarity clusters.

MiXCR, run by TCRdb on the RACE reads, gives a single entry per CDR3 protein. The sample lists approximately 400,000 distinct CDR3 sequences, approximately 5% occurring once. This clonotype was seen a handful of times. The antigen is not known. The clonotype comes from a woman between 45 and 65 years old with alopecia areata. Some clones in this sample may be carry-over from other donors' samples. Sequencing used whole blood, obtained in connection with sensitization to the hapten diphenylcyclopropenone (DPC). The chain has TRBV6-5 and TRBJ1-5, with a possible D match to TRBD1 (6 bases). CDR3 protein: CASSSHWTDSNQPQHF. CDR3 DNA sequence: TGTGCCAGCAGCTCACATTGGACAGATAGCAATCAGCCCCAGCATTTT.